The 9 T cell receptor beta chains reported below all come from one sample, sequenced in a study of cytomegalovirus exposure and HLA in healthy donors. The PCR was carried out with 60 Vbeta primers and 13 Jbeta primers. TCRdb's copy holds only in-frame clones and misses some; the assay was immunoSEQ multiplex PCR. Of some 220,000 clones listed, almost 85% are singletons. Sequences were obtained from PBMCs. The receptors derive from a woman in her forties in good health and CMV-seronegative.

On this clone: Within the sample, other DNA sequences also encode this same CDR3. The V and J genes are TRBV7-9 and TRBJ1-3; D is undetermined. The CDR3 loop spans 12 amino acids. Germline loops: CDR1 SEHNR, CDR2 FQNEAQ (reference sequence). The V end lost 2 bases, the J end lost 4 bases, and 3 bases lay between the germline ends. In DNA form, the CDR3 reads TGTGCCAGCAGCTTATCAGGAAACACCATATATTTT. It specifies CASSLSGNTIYF.

This clone was counted between two and nine times. The CDR3 is CASSLDRVNQPQHF. As DNA, the CDR3 is TGTGCCAGCAGCTTAGACAGGGTCAATCAGCCCCAGCATTTT. The rearrangement uses TRBV7-9 and TRBJ1-5, with D possibly matching TRBD1 (6 bases). Germline CDR1 and CDR2: SEHNR and FQNEAQ (reference sequence). Trimming removed 1 base from V and 3 bases from J, with 7 bases in between. CDR3 length: 14 residues.

V and J are TRBV7-3 and TRBJ2-3; TRBD2 agrees at 7 bases. The CDR3 consists of 15 residues. The junction had 6 bases not matched to a gene; V was cut back by 1 base and J by 5 bases. In germline, CDR1 is SGHTA, CDR2 FQGTGA. CDR3 bases: TGTGCCAGCAGCTTAAGAGGGAGCGGGAAAGATACGCAGTATTTT. Its translation is CASSLRGSGKDTQYF.

The chain is built from TRBV5-4 and TRBJ2-3; D perhaps matches TRBD1 (6 bases). This CDR3 region has 15 residues. V lost 0 bases, J lost 5 bases, and 13 bases lay in between. CDR1 and CDR2 from the germline V gene are SGHNT and YYREEE (reference sequence). The DNA for the CDR3 is TGTGCCAGCAGCTTGGAGGGCCCACAGGGAGATACGCAGTATTTT. Encoded protein: CASSLEGPQGDTQYF.

The CDR3 DNA follows: TGCGCCAGCAGCCAACTGGGACAGGGGTGGGACGAGCAGTACTTC. Translating it yields CASSQLGQGWDEQYF. V gene TRBV4-1 combines with J gene TRBJ2-7; 10 bases match TRBD1. The CDR3 is 15 amino acids. Germline CDR1 is MGHRA and CDR2 is YSYEKL. Germline trimming cut 2 bases from V and 5 bases from J; bases unmatched to any gene: 6.

This clone was seen more than once but under ten times. The J gene is TRBJ1-3, the V gene TRBV7-2; D not resolved. Per germline, CDR1 SGHTA and CDR2 FQGNSA. The ends were cut back, 1 base at V and 4 bases at J, with 14 bases in the middle. The CDR3 extends over 16 amino acids. Here the CDR3 reads CASSLEGVLSGNTIYF. The CDR3 DNA is TGTGCCAGCAGCTTAGAGGGAGTTTTGTCCGGAAACACCATATATTTT.

V is TRBV7-9 and J is TRBJ1-2; TRBD1 matches 7 bases. CDR1 SEHNR and CDR2 FQNEAQ come from the germline V gene (reference sequence). This CDR3 has 15 amino acids. The junction had 10 bases not matched to a gene; V was cut back by 4 bases and J by 5 bases. CDR3 protein: CASSSTGTEDYGYTF. CDR3 nucleotide sequence: TGTGCCAGCAGCTCAACCGGGACAGAAGATTATGGCTACACCTTC. Together with reference TRBV7-9 and TRBJ1-2, the CDR3 gives the full variable domain: DTGVSQNPRHKITKRGQNVTFRCDPISEHNRLYWYRQTLGQGPEFLTYFQNEAQLEKSRLLSDRFSAERPKGSFSTLEIQRTEQGDSAMYLCASSSTGTEDYGYTFGSGTRLTVV.

The rearrangement uses TRBV16 and TRBJ1-5; possible D gene TRBD1, 5 bases. Trimming shortened V by 0 bases and J by 9 bases, and 15 bases separated the two germline ends. This CDR3 has 15 amino acids. CDR1 is KGHSY, CDR2 FQNENV, per germline. CDR3 amino acids: CASSQSGLDKTPQHF. For the CDR3, the DNA is TGTGCCAGCAGCCAATCGGGGTTGGACAAGACGCCCCAGCATTTT.

V is TRBV5-4 and J is TRBJ2-7, with TRBD1 matching over 7 bases. Germline V gives CDR1 SGHNT, CDR2 YYREEE (reference sequence). The CDR3 consists of 15 residues. The V segment lost 0 bases and the J segment 2 bases; nucleotides outside the gene matches: 5. The DNA for the CDR3 is TGTGCCAGCAGCTTGGGCCGGGGACAGACCTACGAGCAGTACTTC. Its translation: CASSLGRGQTYEQYF.